Listed here are 14 T cell receptor beta chains from one sample, sequenced in a study of PD-L1 blockade in urothelial cancer. Using immunoSEQ multiplex PCR, the repertoire was profiled, and TCRdb retains in-frame clones only, with some absent. The sample has more than 55,000 clones, roughly 81% seen once. Time point: pretreatment peripheral blood. Sequencing was performed on PBMCs, taken around atezolizumab (anti-PD-L1) treatment. These receptors all come from a man between 65 and 79 years old with urothelial cancer.

The chain recombines TRBV7-3 with TRBJ2-1; D remains ambiguous. The CDR3 covers 16 residues. Germline lookup yields CDR1 SGHTA and CDR2 FQGTGA. V was trimmed by 1 base and J by 10 bases, leaving 20 bases between them. The chain's CDR3 is CASSLNSRPVGGEQFF. In nucleotides, the CDR3 is TGTGCCAGCAGCTTAAACTCTAGACCCGTCGGCGGAGAGCAGTTCTTC.

This sequence joins TRBV7-2 and TRBJ2-7; tentative D call: TRBD2 (5 bases). CDR3 length equals 14 residues. Germline-derived CDR1 and CDR2 are SGHTA and FQGNSA. Trimming left V 2 bases short and J 6 bases short, with 14 bases between. CDR3 in amino acids: CASSLSASSSEQYF. The CDR3 region has the DNA TGTGCCAGCAGCTTAAGCGCTAGCTCAAGCGAGCAGTACTTC. The full variable domain, its missing parts supplied by reference TRBV7-2 and TRBJ2-7, is GAGVSQSPSNKVTEKGKDVELRCDPISGHTALYWYRQSLGQGLEFLIYFQGNSAPDKSGLPSDRFSAERTGGSVSTLTIQRTQQEDSAVYLCASSLSASSSEQYFGPGTRLTVT.

CDR3 in DNA: TGTGCCAGCAGTTACTCTGCGACAGGGGGCGGCGCTGGCTACACCTTC. This encodes CASSYSATGGGAGYTF. The chain combines TRBV6-5 with TRBJ1-2; TRBD1 matches 10 bases. This CDR3 contains 16 residues. V shed 0 bases, J shed 7 bases, and the junction held 8 bases outside the gene matches. Germline V gene sequence: CDR1 MNHEY, CDR2 SVGAGI.

CDR3 sequence (DNA): TGTGCCAGCAGCGGCGGGGGGCCTAATAGCAATCAGCCCCAGCATTTT. It encodes CASSGGGPNSNQPQHF. This rearrangement joins TRBV5-6 to TRBJ1-5; D may be TRBD1 (6 bases). The germline V gene has CDR1 SGHDT and CDR2 YYEEEE. There are 16 residues in the CDR3. Trimming stripped 4 bases from V and 0 bases from J, with 14 bases between.

V gene TRBV19 combines with J gene TRBJ2-6, with 9 bases aligning to TRBD1. The CDR3 is 18 amino acids. The germline gives CDR1 LNHDA, CDR2 SQIVND (reference sequence). The V gene end was trimmed by 4 bases and the J gene end by 0 bases; junction bases not matched to a gene: 7. CDR3 DNA: TGTGCCAGTAGTAAAGTGGACAGGGGCTTCTCTGGGGCCAACGTCCTGACTTTC. Translating it yields CASSKVDRGFSGANVLTF.

V and J are TRBV5-4 and TRBJ2-7; no firm D call. Trimming shortened V by 0 bases and J by 2 bases, and 6 bases separated the two germline ends. Looked up from germline, CDR1 is SGHNT and CDR2 is YYREEE (reference sequence). The CDR3 sequence is 13 residues long. In DNA form, the CDR3 reads TGTGCCAGCAGCTTGGACAGAGCCTACGAGCAGTACTTC. Amino acid sequence: CASSLDRAYEQYF. The full variable domain, its missing parts supplied by reference TRBV5-4 and TRBJ2-7, is ETGVTQSPTHLIKTRGQQVTLRCSSQSGHNTVSWYQQALGQGPQFIFQYYREEENGRGNFPPRFSGLQFPNYSSELNVNALELDDSALYLCASSLDRAYEQYFGPGTRLTVT.

This sequence joins TRBV18 and TRBJ1-3; 8 positions match TRBD1. The CDR3 is made up of 15 amino acids. In germline, CDR1 is KGHSH, CDR2 LQKENI. V gave up 5 bases and J gave up 4 bases; unmatched junction bases: 7. The CDR3 spells CASSSGQGTGNTIYF. The DNA for the CDR3 is TGTGCCAGCTCATCCGGACAGGGTACAGGAAACACCATATATTTT.

This chain links TRBV6-5 with TRBJ1-2, with D tentatively TRBD1 (6 bases). CDR1 is MNHEY, CDR2 SVGAGI, per germline. This CDR3 is built from 15 residues. V lost 0 bases, J lost 4 bases, and 12 bases lay in between. The CDR3 region is CASSYSAGEGYGYTF. DNA of the CDR3: TGTGCCAGCAGTTACTCCGCAGGGGAGGGCTATGGCTACACCTTC.

This sequence joins TRBV6-1 and TRBJ2-3; TRBD2 is a possible D gene (6 bases). The V gene's germline CDR1 is MNHNS and CDR2 SASEGT. With 0 bases removed from V and 2 bases from J, the gap between germline ends came to 12 bases. The CDR3 loop spans 16 amino acids. The CDR3 loop is CASSEARLVITDTQYF. The CDR3 region has the DNA TGTGCCAGCAGTGAAGCGAGACTAGTGATCACAGATACGCAGTATTTT.

This clone was seen only once. The CDR3 DNA sequence: TGTGCCAGCAGCAGCAAGGGGGCGCCGGACTATGGCTACACCTTC. Its translation is CASSSKGAPDYGYTF. The rearrangement links TRBV28 to TRBJ1-2, with TRBD1 matching 7 bases. Trimming took 6 bases from V and 3 from J; bases not matched to a gene: 10. The CDR3 consists of 15 residues. Germline V gene lookup returns CDR1 MDHEN and CDR2 SYDVKM.

This rearrangement joins TRBV18 to TRBJ1-1; 9 bases match TRBD1. From germline, CDR1 is KGHSH and CDR2 LQKENI. The CDR3 extends over 15 amino acids. Germline trimming cut 3 bases from V and 5 bases from J; bases unmatched to any gene: 7. CDR3 region: CASSPLQGAWTEAFF. DNA of the CDR3: TGTGCCAGCTCACCGCTACAGGGGGCCTGGACTGAAGCTTTCTTT. The complete variable domain, with remaining parts taken from reference TRBV18 and TRBJ1-1, reads NAGVMQNPRHLVRRRGQEARLRCSPMKGHSHVYWYRQLPEEGLKFMVYLQKENIIDESGMPKERFSAEFPKEGPSILRIQQVVRGDSAAYFCASSPLQGAWTEAFFGQGTRLTVV.

J is TRBJ1-2 and V is TRBV2; possible D gene TRBD1, 5 bases. The V gene's germline CDR1 is SNHLY and CDR2 FYNNEI. V lost 2 bases to trimming and J lost 6 bases, with 13 bases between them. The CDR3 runs to 14 residues. CDR3 loop: CASSESSGSHGYTF. CDR3 in DNA: TGTGCCAGCAGTGAAAGTTCAGGGTCGCATGGCTACACCTTC.

The rearrangement links TRBV6-5 to TRBJ2-5, with D possibly being TRBD2 (5 bases). CDR3 length equals 15 residues. CDR1 is MNHEY and CDR2 is SVGAGI in the germline V gene. Trimming removed 5 bases at V and 2 bases at J, with 15 bases between. The chain's CDR3 is CASSTSGLVQETQYF. CDR3 bases: TGTGCCAGCAGTACGTCCGGACTCGTGCAAGAGACCCAGTACTTC.

The chain has TRBV5-4 and TRBJ2-1; 11 positions agree with TRBD2. Germline-derived CDR1 and CDR2 are SGHNT and YYREEE (reference sequence). This CDR3 is built from 15 residues. Trimming cost V 3 bases and J 6 bases; bases outside gene matches: 5. DNA of the CDR3: TGTGCCAGCAGCTCGGGACTAGCGGAGTCCAATGAGCAGTTCTTC. It encodes CASSSGLAESNEQFF.